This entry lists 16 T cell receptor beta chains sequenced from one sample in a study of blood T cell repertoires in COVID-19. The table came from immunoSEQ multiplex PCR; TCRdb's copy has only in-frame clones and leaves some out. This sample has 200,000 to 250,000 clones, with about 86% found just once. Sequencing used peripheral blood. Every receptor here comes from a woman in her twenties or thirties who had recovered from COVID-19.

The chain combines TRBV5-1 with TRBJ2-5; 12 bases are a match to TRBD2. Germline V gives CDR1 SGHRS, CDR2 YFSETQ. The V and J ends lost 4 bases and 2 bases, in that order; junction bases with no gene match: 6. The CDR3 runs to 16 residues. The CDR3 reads CASSQTSGGQQETQYF. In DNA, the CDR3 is TGCGCCAGCAGCCAGACTAGCGGGGGTCAACAAGAGACCCAGTACTTC.

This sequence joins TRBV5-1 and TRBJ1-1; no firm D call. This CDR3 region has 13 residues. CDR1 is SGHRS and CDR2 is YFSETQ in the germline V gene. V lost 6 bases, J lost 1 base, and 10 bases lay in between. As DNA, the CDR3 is TGCGCCAGCAAGGAGGGAAGGAACACTGAAGCTTTCTTT. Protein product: CASKEGRNTEAFF.

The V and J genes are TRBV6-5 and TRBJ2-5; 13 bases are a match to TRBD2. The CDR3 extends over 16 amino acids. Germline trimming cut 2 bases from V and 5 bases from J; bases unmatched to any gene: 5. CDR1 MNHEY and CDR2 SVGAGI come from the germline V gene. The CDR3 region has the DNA TGTGCCAGCAGTTACGCACTAGCGGGGGGGTGGGAGACCCAGTACTTC. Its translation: CASSYALAGGWETQYF.

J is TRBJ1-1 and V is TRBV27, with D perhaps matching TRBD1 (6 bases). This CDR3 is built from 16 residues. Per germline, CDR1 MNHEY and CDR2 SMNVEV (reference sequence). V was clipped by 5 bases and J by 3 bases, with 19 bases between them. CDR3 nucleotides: TGTGCCAGCAGTCAGCAGGGGCCCGATTCCTACACTGAAGCTTTCTTT. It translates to CASSQQGPDSYTEAFF.

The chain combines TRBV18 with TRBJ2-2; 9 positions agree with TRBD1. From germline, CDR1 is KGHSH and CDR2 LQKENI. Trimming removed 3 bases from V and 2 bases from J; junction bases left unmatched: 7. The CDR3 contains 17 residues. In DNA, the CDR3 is TGTGCCAGCTCACCCCCCGGGACAGGGCTAAACACCGGGGAGCTGTTTTTT. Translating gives CASSPPGTGLNTGELFF.

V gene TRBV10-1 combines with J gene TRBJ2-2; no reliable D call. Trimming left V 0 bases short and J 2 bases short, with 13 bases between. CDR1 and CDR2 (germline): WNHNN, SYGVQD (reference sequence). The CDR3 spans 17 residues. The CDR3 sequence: CASSESATLLNTGELFF. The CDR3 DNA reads TGCGCCAGCAGTGAGTCGGCGACACTCCTCAACACCGGGGAGCTGTTTTTT.

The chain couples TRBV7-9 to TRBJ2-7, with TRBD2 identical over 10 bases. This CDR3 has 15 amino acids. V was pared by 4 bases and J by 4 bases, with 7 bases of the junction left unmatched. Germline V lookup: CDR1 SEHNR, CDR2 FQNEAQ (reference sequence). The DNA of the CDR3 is TGTGCCAGCAGCTCTGGACTAGCGGCAGGTTACGAGCAGTACTTC. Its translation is CASSSGLAAGYEQYF. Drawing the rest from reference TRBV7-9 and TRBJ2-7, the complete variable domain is DTGVSQNPRHKITKRGQNVTFRCDPISEHNRLYWYRQTLGQGPEFLTYFQNEAQLEKSRLLSDRFSAERPKGSFSTLEIQRTEQGDSAMYLCASSSGLAAGYEQYFGPGTRLTVT.

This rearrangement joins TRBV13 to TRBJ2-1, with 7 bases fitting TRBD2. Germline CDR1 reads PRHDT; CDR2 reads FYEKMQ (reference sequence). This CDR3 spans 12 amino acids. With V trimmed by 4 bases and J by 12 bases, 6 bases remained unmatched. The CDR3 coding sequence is TGTGCCAGCAGCTCCCTTTGGGGGGGGCAGTTCTTC. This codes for CASSSLWGGQFF. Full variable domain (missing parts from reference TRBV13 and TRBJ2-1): AAGVIQSPRHLIKEKRETATLKCYPIPRHDTVYWYQQGPGQDPQFLISFYEKMQSDKGSIPDRFSAQQFSDYHSELNMSSLELGDSALYFCASSSLWGGQFFGPGTRLTVL.

This CDR3 reads CASSSPGNPGANVLTF. CDR3 DNA sequence: TGTGCCAGCAGCTCCCCAGGGAATCCTGGGGCCAACGTCCTGACTTTC. The gene calls are TRBV7-8 and TRBJ2-6; D might be TRBD1 (5 bases). This CDR3 region has 16 residues. V was clipped by 4 bases and J by 2 bases, with 12 bases between them. CDR1 and CDR2 from the germline V gene are SGHVS and FQNEAQ. Full variable domain (missing parts from reference TRBV7-8 and TRBJ2-6): GAGVSQSPRYKVAKRGQDVALRCDPISGHVSLFWYQQALGQGPEFLTYFQNEAQLDKSGLPSDRFFAERPEGSVSTLKIQRTQQEDSAVYLCASSSPGNPGANVLTFGAGSRLTVL.

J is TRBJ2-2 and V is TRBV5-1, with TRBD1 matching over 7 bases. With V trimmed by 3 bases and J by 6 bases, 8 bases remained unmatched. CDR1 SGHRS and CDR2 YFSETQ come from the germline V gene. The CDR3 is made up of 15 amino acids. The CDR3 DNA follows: TGCGCCAGCAGCTCCGGACAGGCCGTTCCCGGGGAGCTGTTTTTT. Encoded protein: CASSSGQAVPGELFF.

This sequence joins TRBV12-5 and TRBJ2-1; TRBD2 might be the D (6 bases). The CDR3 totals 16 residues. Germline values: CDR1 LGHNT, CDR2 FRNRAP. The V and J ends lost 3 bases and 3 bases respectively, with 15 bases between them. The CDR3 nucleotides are TGTGCTAGTGGTTTTTTAGGGAGGAATCGCTACAATGAGCAGTTCTTC. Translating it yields CASGFLGRNRYNEQFF.

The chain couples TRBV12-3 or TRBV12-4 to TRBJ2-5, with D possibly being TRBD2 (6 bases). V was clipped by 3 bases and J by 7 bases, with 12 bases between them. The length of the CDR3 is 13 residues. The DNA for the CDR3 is TGTGCCAGCAGTTTCTTGGTGGGGGGGACCCAGTACTTC. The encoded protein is CASSFLVGGTQYF.

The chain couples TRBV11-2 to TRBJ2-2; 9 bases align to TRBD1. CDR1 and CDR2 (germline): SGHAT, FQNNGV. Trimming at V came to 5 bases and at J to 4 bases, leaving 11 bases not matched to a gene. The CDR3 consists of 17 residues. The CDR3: CASSRPYRGRTTGELFF. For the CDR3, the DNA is TGTGCCAGCAGCCGACCCTACAGGGGGCGTACCACCGGGGAGCTGTTTTTT.

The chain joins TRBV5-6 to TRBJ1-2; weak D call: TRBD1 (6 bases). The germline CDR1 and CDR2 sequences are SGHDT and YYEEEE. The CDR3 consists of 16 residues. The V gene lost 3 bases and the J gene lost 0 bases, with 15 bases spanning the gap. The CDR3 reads CASSSSLQGANYGYTF. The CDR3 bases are TGTGCCAGCAGCTCGTCCCTACAGGGAGCTAACTATGGCTACACCTTC.

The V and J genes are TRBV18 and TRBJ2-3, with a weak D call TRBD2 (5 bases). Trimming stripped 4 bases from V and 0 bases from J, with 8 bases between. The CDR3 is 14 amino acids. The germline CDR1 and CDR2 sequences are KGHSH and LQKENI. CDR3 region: CASSRLASTDTQYF. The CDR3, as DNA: TGTGCCAGCTCACGGTTAGCGAGCACAGATACGCAGTATTTT.

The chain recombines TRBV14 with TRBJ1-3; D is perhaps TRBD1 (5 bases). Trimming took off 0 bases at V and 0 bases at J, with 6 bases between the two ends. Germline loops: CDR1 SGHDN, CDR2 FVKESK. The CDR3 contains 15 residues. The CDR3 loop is CASSQDRVSGNTIYF. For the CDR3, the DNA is TGTGCCAGCAGCCAAGACAGGGTCTCTGGAAACACCATATATTTT.